The 28 T cell receptor beta chains below all came from one sample that was sequenced in a study of circulating and synovial CD4+ cells in juvenile arthritis. TCRdb's table, derived via immunoSEQ multiplex PCR, lists solely in-frame clones and lacks some. Of 32,000 or so clones listed, nearly 95% are singletons. Sequencing input: CD4+ T cells from blood. The receptors stem from a human donor with juvenile idiopathic arthritis.

The rearrangement uses TRBV30 and TRBJ2-7; the match to TRBD2 covers 10 bases. Germline CDR1 is GTSNPN and CDR2 is SVGIG (reference sequence). This CDR3 spans 12 amino acids. The V gene end was trimmed by 5 bases and the J gene end by 12 bases; junction bases not matched to a gene: 10. The CDR3 nucleotides read TGTGCCTGGTCGACCGGGACTAGCGAAGCGTACTTC. It codes for CAWSTGTSEAYF. The variable domain in full, with the rest retrieved from reference TRBV30 and TRBJ2-7, is SQTIHQWPATLVQPVGSPLSLECTVEGTSNPNLYWYRQAAGRGLQLLFYSVGIGQISSEVPQNLSASRPQDRQFILSSKKLLLSDSGFYLCAWSTGTSEAYFGPGTRLTVT.

V is TRBV5-1 and J is TRBJ2-7; possibly TRBD1 for D (5 bases). Germline CDR1 reads SGHRS; CDR2 reads YFSETQ. Trimming left V 4 bases short and J 5 bases short, with 19 bases between. CDR3 length equals 15 residues. CDR3 DNA: TGCGCCAGCAGCCCGGTGGGGCCCACCCGTCACGAGCAGTACTTC. Amino acid sequence: CASSPVGPTRHEQYF.

V gene TRBV18 combines with J gene TRBJ1-2; 12 nucleotides line up with TRBD1. The V gene's germline CDR1 is KGHSH and CDR2 LQKENI. The CDR3 spans 18 residues. V shed 4 bases, J shed 2 bases, and the junction held 11 bases outside the gene matches. The CDR3 DNA is TGTGCCAGCTCACTCAGACCACCGGGACAGGGGGCGAACTATGGCTACACCTTC. It codes for CASSLRPPGQGANYGYTF.

The chain links TRBV15 to TRBJ1-4, with D unclear. The CDR3 extends over 14 amino acids. Germline assignment: CDR1 LNHNV and CDR2 YYDKDF (reference sequence). Trimming shortened V by 6 bases and J by 2 bases, and 10 bases separated the two germline ends. CDR3 region: CATRARSTNEKLFF. CDR3 bases: TGTGCCACCAGGGCCAGGTCGACTAATGAAAAACTGTTTTTT.

This chain connects TRBV5-1 to TRBJ2-1; TRBD2 aligns across 8 bases. J gave up 0 bases and V 0 bases, and 5 bases lay outside the gene matches. The CDR3 sequence is 17 residues long. Germline V gene lookup returns CDR1 SGHRS and CDR2 YFSETQ. CDR3 nucleotide sequence: TGCGCCAGCAGCTTGGGCGGGGGGACGAGCTCCTACAATGAGCAGTTCTTC. Residues: CASSLGGGTSSYNEQFF.

The chain uses TRBV7-8 and TRBJ2-2; no definite D call. V was shortened by 5 bases and J by 0 bases, with 13 bases between the two germline ends. This CDR3 has 16 residues. Germline CDR1 SGHVS, CDR2 FQNEAQ. DNA of the CDR3: TGTGCCAGCAGCGCCCGACAACTCACGAACACCGGGGAGCTGTTTTTT. Encoded protein: CASSARQLTNTGELFF.

The chain employs TRBV4-2 and TRBJ2-7, with 10 bases that match TRBD2. There are 18 residues in the CDR3. Germline CDR1 and CDR2: LGHNA and YNFKEQ. J gave up 4 bases and V 1 base, and 13 bases lay outside the gene matches. This chain's CDR3 is CASSQGLSASGSMYEQYF. In DNA, the CDR3 is TGTGCCAGCAGCCAAGGTCTGTCGGCTAGCGGGAGTATGTACGAGCAGTACTTC.

V gene TRBV7-9 combines with J gene TRBJ2-2; D unresolved. Germline CDR1 and CDR2: SEHNR and FQNEAQ (reference sequence). The CDR3 totals 13 residues. V was trimmed by 5 bases and J by 5 bases, leaving 9 bases between them. Here the CDR3 reads CASSPSGTGELFF. The DNA of the CDR3 is TGTGCCAGCAGCCCTAGTGGGACCGGGGAGCTGTTTTTT.

The chain combines TRBV2 with TRBJ1-5; D not certain. Germline V lookup: CDR1 SNHLY, CDR2 FYNNEI. The CDR3 runs 15 residues. Between the trimmed V and J ends, which lost 0 bases and 0 bases, there was a span of 6 bases. CDR3 residues: CASSEARNSNQPQHF. The CDR3 bases are TGTGCCAGCAGTGAAGCGCGCAATAGCAATCAGCCCCAGCATTTT. The full variable domain, rest sourced from reference TRBV2 and TRBJ1-5, is EPEVTQTPSHQVTQMGQEVILRCVPISNHLYFYWYRQILGQKVEFLVSFYNNEISEKSEIFDDQFSVERPDGSNFTLKIRSTKLEDSAMYFCASSEARNSNQPQHFGDGTRLSIL.

The chain employs TRBV14 and TRBJ2-1; 9 bases are a match to TRBD2. Germline V gene data show CDR1 as SGHDN and CDR2 as FVKESK. CDR3 length: 14 residues. The trim removed 6 bases at V and 6 bases at J, leaving 6 bases unmatched. In DNA form, the CDR3 reads TGTGCCAGCAGGAATAGCGGGAGTGGCAATGAGCAGTTCTTC. This codes for CASRNSGSGNEQFF. The variable domain in full, completed from reference TRBV14 and TRBJ2-1, reads EAGVTQFPSHSVIEKGQTVTLRCDPISGHDNLYWYRRVMGKEIKFLLHFVKESKQDESGMPNNRFLAERTGGTYSTLKVQPAELEDSGVYFCASRNSGSGNEQFFGPGTRLTVL.

The rearrangement joins TRBV5-1 to TRBJ2-1; 8 nucleotides line up with TRBD1. CDR1 is SGHRS and CDR2 is YFSETQ in the germline V gene. The ends lost 4 bases at V and 1 base at J; junction bases unmatched: 4. The CDR3 spans 15 residues. CDR3 in DNA: TGCGCCAGCAGCCCCGACAGGGGTTCCTACAATGAGCAGTTCTTC. The encoded protein is CASSPDRGSYNEQFF.

The chain has TRBV18 and TRBJ1-2, with TRBD1 identical over 7 bases. Germline CDR1 reads KGHSH; CDR2 reads LQKENI. The CDR3 contains 14 residues. V lost 3 bases, J lost 6 bases, and 7 bases stayed unmatched. CDR3 DNA sequence: TGTGCCAGCTCACCCATCGGGACAGCGGATGGCTACACCTTC. This gives the protein CASSPIGTADGYTF.

The gene calls are TRBV5-4 and TRBJ2-5; 7 positions match TRBD2. The germline V gene has CDR1 SGHNT and CDR2 YYREEE (reference sequence). The CDR3 has 14 residues. J gave up 7 bases and V 0 bases, and 6 bases lay outside the gene matches. The CDR3 sequence is CASSLETSYGTQYF. Here the CDR3 DNA reads TGTGCCAGCAGCTTGGAGACTAGCTATGGGACCCAGTACTTC.

This clone occurred once. This chain connects TRBV7-2 to TRBJ1-5, with 7 nucleotides matching TRBD1. The CDR3 runs to 19 residues. Trimming at V came to 2 bases and at J to 3 bases, leaving 16 bases not matched to a gene. Germline assignment: CDR1 SGHTA and CDR2 FQGNSA. This CDR3 reads CASSLRGRTGISHNQPQHF. CDR3 sequence (DNA): TGTGCCAGCAGCTTACGGGGGAGGACAGGAATTTCACACAATCAGCCCCAGCATTTT.

The V call is TRBV19, the J call TRBJ1-2, with D hard to call. V lost 5 bases and J lost 3, with 19 bases in between. Germline loops: CDR1 LNHDA, CDR2 SQIVND (reference sequence). The CDR3 extends over 16 amino acids. CDR3 in DNA: TGTGCCAGTAGTCCCCGAAACGAGGGAATTTACTATGGCTACACCTTC. As protein: CASSPRNEGIYYGYTF.

This chain joins TRBV27 and TRBJ2-2, with no clear D. The V end was cut by 7 bases, the J end by 1 base, with 7 bases between. Germline values: CDR1 MNHEY, CDR2 SMNVEV (reference sequence). This CDR3 spans 13 amino acids. The CDR3 DNA reads as TGTGCCAGCATCCTCCTGAACACCGGGGAGCTGTTTTTT. Residues: CASILLNTGELFF.

V usage is TRBV12-5 and J usage is TRBJ2-2, with D perhaps TRBD1 (6 bases). The CDR3 spans 13 residues. V was pared by 5 bases and J by 7 bases, with 11 bases between. Germline V lookup: CDR1 LGHNT, CDR2 FRNRAP. The CDR3 coding sequence is TGTGCTAGTGGTGGGGACATGGGCGGGGAGCTGTTTTTT. Translating gives CASGGDMGGELFF.

The gene calls are TRBV9 and TRBJ2-3, with D maybe TRBD2 (6 bases). V lost 6 bases to trimming and J lost 6 bases, with 11 bases between them. Germline CDR1 SGDLS, CDR2 YYNGEE. This CDR3 has 12 residues. The CDR3 sequence is CASTPGGDTQYF. CDR3 bases: TGTGCCAGCACCCCCGGGGGTGATACGCAGTATTTT.

The chain carries TRBV4-3 and TRBJ1-2; 8 nucleotides align to TRBD1. Germline CDR1 reads LGHNA; CDR2 reads YSLEER. Trimming at V came to 0 bases and at J to 2 bases, leaving 5 bases not matched to a gene. The CDR3 runs to 16 residues. The CDR3 sequence: CASSQDPRQGNYGYTF. The CDR3 DNA follows: TGCGCCAGCAGCCAAGATCCCAGACAGGGGAACTATGGCTACACCTTC.

V is TRBV9 and J is TRBJ2-3, with 14 bases matching TRBD2. CDR3 length: 20 residues. V was pared by 0 bases and J by 0 bases, with 9 bases of the junction left unmatched. Germline CDR1 reads SGDLS; CDR2 reads YYNGEE. CDR3 DNA: TGTGCCAGCAGCGTAGAGGGGGGACTAGCGGGAGCGGGTAGCACAGATACGCAGTATTTT. Protein sequence: CASSVEGGLAGAGSTDTQYF.

V usage is TRBV6-4 and J usage is TRBJ2-2; tentatively, D is TRBD2 (6 bases). The CDR3 totals 14 residues. Germline V gene lookup returns CDR1 MRHNA and CDR2 SNTAGT. Trimming removed 5 bases at V and 4 bases at J, with 11 bases between. CDR3: CASSLGRGTGELFF. The CDR3 bases are TGTGCCAGCAGTCTGGGGCGGGGCACCGGGGAGCTGTTTTTT.

This clone came up once. The chain uses TRBV7-9 and TRBJ2-5; 7 bases are a match to TRBD1. The CDR3 has 14 residues. V lost 2 bases to trimming and J lost 5 bases; unmatched junction nucleotides: 5. Germline loops: CDR1 SEHNR, CDR2 FQNEAQ (reference sequence). In DNA form, the CDR3 reads TGTGCCAGCAGCTTACTAGACAGGGCTGAGACCCAGTACTTC. It encodes CASSLLDRAETQYF.

This clone was seen just once. The rearrangement links TRBV29-1 to TRBJ1-2; no reliable D call. There are 11 residues in the CDR3. The V end was cut by 6 bases, the J end by 2 bases, with 7 bases between. Germline-derived CDR1 and CDR2 are SQVTM and ANQGSEA. This CDR3 reads CSVAGNYGYTF. The CDR3 region has the DNA TGCAGCGTAGCCGGGAACTATGGCTACACCTTC.

The gene calls are TRBV2 and TRBJ2-7; D ambiguous. In germline, CDR1 is SNHLY, CDR2 FYNNEI. The CDR3 contains 12 residues. With 4 bases removed from V and 1 base from J, the gap between germline ends came to 5 bases. CDR3 in amino acids: CASSGQSYEQYF. The CDR3 bases are TGTGCCAGCAGTGGCCAGTCCTACGAGCAGTACTTC.

V gene TRBV5-6 combines with J gene TRBJ2-5, with unresolved D. The CDR3 length is 16 residues. The V and J ends lost 1 base and 0 bases respectively, with 13 bases between them. Germline assignment: CDR1 SGHDT and CDR2 YYEEEE. This CDR3 is CASSLKVRLYQETQYF. CDR3 in DNA: TGTGCCAGCAGCTTGAAAGTGCGGCTGTACCAAGAGACCCAGTACTTC.

This rearrangement joins TRBV6-6 to TRBJ2-1, with D tentatively TRBD2 (6 bases). V was shortened by 0 bases and J by 3 bases, with 12 bases between the two germline ends. CDR1 MNHNY and CDR2 SVGAGI come from the germline V gene (reference sequence). The CDR3 consists of 16 residues. The CDR3 is CASSYSPSVLYNEQFF. The CDR3, as DNA: TGTGCCAGCAGTTACTCGCCTAGCGTTCTCTACAATGAGCAGTTCTTC.

The rearrangement links TRBV29-1 to TRBJ1-1; D ambiguous. V was clipped by 4 bases and J by 9 bases, with 3 bases between them. CDR1 and CDR2 (germline): SQVTM, ANQGSEA. The CDR3 consists of 8 residues. CDR3 in amino acids: CSVGQAFF. Here the CDR3 DNA reads TGCAGCGTTGGGCAAGCTTTCTTT.

This chain joins TRBV5-1 and TRBJ1-5; tentative D call: TRBD1 (5 bases). The CDR3 totals 14 residues. Germline loops: CDR1 SGHRS, CDR2 YFSETQ. Trimming pared 0 bases from V and 2 bases from J, leaving 6 bases between. The CDR3 loop is CASSLEGGNQPQHF. CDR3 bases: TGCGCCAGCAGCTTGGAAGGGGGCAATCAGCCCCAGCATTTT.